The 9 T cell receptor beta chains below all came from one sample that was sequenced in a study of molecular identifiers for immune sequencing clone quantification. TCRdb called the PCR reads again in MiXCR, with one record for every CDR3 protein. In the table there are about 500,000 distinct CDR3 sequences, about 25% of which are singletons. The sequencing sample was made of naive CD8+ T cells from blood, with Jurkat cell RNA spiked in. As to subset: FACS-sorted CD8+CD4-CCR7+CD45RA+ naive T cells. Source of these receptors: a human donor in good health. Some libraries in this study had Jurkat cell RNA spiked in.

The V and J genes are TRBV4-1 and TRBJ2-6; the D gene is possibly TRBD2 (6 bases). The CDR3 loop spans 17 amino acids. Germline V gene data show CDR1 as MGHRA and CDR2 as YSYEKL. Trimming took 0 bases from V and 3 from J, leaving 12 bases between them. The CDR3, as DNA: TGCGCCAGCAGCCAAGATCACGGGAGAGGTGGGGCCAACGTCCTGACTTTC. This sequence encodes CASSQDHGRGGANVLTF.

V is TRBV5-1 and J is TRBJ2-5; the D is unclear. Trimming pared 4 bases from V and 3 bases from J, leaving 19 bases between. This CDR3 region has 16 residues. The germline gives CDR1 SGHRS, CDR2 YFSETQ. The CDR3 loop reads CASSPPGLPYKETQYF. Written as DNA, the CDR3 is TGCGCCAGCAGCCCACCCGGTCTCCCGTACAAAGAGACCCAGTACTTC.

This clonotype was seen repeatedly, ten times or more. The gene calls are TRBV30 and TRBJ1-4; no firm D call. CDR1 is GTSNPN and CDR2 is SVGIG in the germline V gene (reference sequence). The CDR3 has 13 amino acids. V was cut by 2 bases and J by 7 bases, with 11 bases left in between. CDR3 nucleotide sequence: TGTGCCTGGAGTCGAGACTTAGCTGAAAAACTGTTTTTT. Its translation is CAWSRDLAEKLFF. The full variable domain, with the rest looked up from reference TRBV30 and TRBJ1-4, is SQTIHQWPATLVQPVGSPLSLECTVEGTSNPNLYWYRQAAGRGLQLLFYSVGIGQISSEVPQNLSASRPQDRQFILSSKKLLLSDSGFYLCAWSRDLAEKLFFGSGTQLSVL.

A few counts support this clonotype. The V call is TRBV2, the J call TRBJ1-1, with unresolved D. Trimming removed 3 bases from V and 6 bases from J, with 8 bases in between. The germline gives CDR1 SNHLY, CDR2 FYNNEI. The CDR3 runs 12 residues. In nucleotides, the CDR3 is TGTGCCAGCAGTGACCCGGCCGCTGAAGCTTTCTTT. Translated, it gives CASSDPAAEAFF.

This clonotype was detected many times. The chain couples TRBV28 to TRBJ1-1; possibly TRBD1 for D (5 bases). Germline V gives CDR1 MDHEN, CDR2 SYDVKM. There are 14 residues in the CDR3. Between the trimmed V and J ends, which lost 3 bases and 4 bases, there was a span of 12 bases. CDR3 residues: CASSFFRDGTEAFF. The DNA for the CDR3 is TGTGCCAGCAGTTTTTTCAGGGATGGCACTGAAGCTTTCTTT.

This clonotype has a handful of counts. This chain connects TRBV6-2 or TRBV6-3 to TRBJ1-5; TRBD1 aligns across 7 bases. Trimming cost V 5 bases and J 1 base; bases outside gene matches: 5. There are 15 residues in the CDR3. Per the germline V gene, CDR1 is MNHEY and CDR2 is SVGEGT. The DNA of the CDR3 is TGTGCCAGCAGTCATGGGACAGCCAGCAATCAGCCCCAGCATTTT. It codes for CASSHGTASNQPQHF.

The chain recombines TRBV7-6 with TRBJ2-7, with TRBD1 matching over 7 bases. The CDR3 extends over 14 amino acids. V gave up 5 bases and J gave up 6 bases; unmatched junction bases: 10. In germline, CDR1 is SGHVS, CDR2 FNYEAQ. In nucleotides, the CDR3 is TGTGCCAGCAGCGAGGGGACAGTTGCGGGCGAGCAGTACTTC. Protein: CASSEGTVAGEQYF.

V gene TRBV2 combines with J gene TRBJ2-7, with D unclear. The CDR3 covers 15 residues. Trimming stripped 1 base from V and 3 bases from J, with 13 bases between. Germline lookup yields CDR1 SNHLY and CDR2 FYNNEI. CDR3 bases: TGTGCCAGCAGTGAAGACTTGATAGCCTACTACGAGCAGTACTTC. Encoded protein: CASSEDLIAYYEQYF.

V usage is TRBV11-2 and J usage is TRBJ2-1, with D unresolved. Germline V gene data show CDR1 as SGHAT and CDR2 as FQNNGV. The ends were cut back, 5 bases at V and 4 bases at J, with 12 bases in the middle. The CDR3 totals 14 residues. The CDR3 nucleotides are TGTGCCAGCAGCCAAACAACAAATTACAATGAGCAGTTCTTC. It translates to CASSQTTNYNEQFF.